The clone carrying this TCR beta chain has only a few counts. Its antigen remains unidentified. With a much larger clone just one base away, this may be a read error. This sample was included in a study of T cells in Graves' hyperthyroidism and ophthalmopathy. RNA transcripts yielded amplified TCR beta CDR3 regions. HTBI primers were employed in a first-round RT-PCR of the TCR CDR3. TCRdb reprocessed the multiplex PCR reads with MiXCR, giving one entry per CDR3 protein. Here the sample spans over 650,000 distinct CDR3 sequences, about 16% being singletons. Germline V gene lookup returns CDR1 SGHVS and CDR2 FNYEAQ. The CDR3 runs 15 residues. Used for diagnoses were clinical symptoms, serum thyroxine and TRAb, thyroid ultrasound and orbital computed tomography. It was 8 to 10 ml of fresh peripheral blood that supplied the PBMCs. Overall study results and limits: A 13 V-J model separated ophthalmopathy from stable hyperthyroidism.

Sequenced sample: blood. The rearrangement joins TRBV7-6 to TRBJ1-2; D possibly corresponds to TRBD1 (5 bases). The source of this sequence is a man in his late teens or twenties with Graves' hyperthyroidism. CDR3: CAGSGRGGANYGYTF. As DNA, the CDR3 is TGTGCCGGCAGCGGTCGGGGGGGAGCTAACTATGGCTACACCTTC.